This TCR beta chain was sequenced during a study of blood T cell repertoires in COVID-19. Whole-study context: Acute and convalescent COVID-19 specimens originated in the United States, Italy and Spain. T cells, B-cell-depleted T cells, or PBMCs provided the cDNA or gDNA that served as material.

CDR1 SGHTS and CDR2 YDEGEE come from the germline V gene. This CDR3 has 16 residues. V lost 4 bases and J lost 5; bases outside the gene matches: 12. Study processing details: Quantification of nucleated cells was approximated via reference gene primer amplification. Method: immunoSEQ multiplex PCR; TCRdb's copy keeps in-frame clones and lacks some. The V and J calls and clone size are taken from that table; D and trimming were inferred from the DNA. This sample has about 250,000 clones, with around 86% found just once. This clonotype was sampled from a woman between 55 and 75 years old who had recovered from COVID-19. The V call is TRBV5-8, the J call TRBJ2-3; 8 nucleotides line up with TRBD1. The source material was peripheral blood. Here the CDR3 DNA reads TGTGCCAGCAGCCCCGGACAGGGAAGTAGTGGAGATACGCAGTATTTT. Translated: CASSPGQGSSGDTQYF.